A single T cell receptor (beta chain) is shown here with its context. The entry originates in a study of OX40 agonist ivuxolimab in advanced cancers. Clones were sequenced by immunoSEQ multiplex PCR, and TCRdb holds only the in-frame ones, with some missing. Of 35,000 to 50,000 clones in the sample, approximately 83% were seen once. The CDR3 spans 14 residues. V shed 6 bases, J shed 6 bases, and the junction held 6 bases outside the gene matches. Germline assignment: CDR1 LNHDA and CDR2 SQIVND (reference sequence). Sequenced material: CD4+ or CD8+ T cells sorted from blood, taken in a trial of the OX40 agonist ivuxolimab. The chain couples TRBV19 to TRBJ1-4, with 8 positions matching TRBD1. The receptor's source is an adult with an advanced solid tumor such as melanoma, head and neck, liver or kidney cancer. DNA for the CDR3: TGTGCCAGTAGCCTCGACAGGGGTCATGAAAAACTGTTTTTT. Its protein product is CASSLDRGHEKLFF.